The entry below gives a single T cell receptor (beta chain) sequence along with its context. Its antigen is unknown. Method: immunoSEQ multiplex PCR; TCRdb's copy keeps in-frame clones and lacks some. The table includes more than 100,000 clones, over 75% detected once. CDR1 LGHDT and CDR2 YNNKEL come from the germline V gene (reference sequence). Trimming took 1 base from V and 8 from J, leaving 8 bases between them. This CDR3 spans 12 amino acids. The sample belongs to a study of T cell responses to AZD1222 COVID-19 vaccine. Findings and caveats of the study: Clonal diversity may have been underestimated, and the donors were mostly white British, with more females than males.

The material was peripheral blood, obtained on day 0 of AZD1222 vaccination. The TCR was taken from an adult in good health. V usage is TRBV3-1 (or the pseudogene TRBV3-2) and J usage is TRBJ1-1; tentatively, D is TRBD1 (5 bases). DNA of the CDR3: TGTGCCAGCAGCCAAGGGTCAGGGGAAGCTTTCTTT. Protein: CASSQGSGEAFF.